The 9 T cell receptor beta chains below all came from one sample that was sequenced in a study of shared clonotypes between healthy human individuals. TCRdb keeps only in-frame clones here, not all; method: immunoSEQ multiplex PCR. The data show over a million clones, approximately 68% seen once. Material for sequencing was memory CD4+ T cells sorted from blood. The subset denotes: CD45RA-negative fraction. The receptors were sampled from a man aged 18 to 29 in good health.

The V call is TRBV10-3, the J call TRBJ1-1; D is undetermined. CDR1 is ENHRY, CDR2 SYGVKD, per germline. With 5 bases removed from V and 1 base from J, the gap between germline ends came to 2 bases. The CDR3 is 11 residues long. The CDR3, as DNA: TGTGCCATCAGTTCGAACACTGAAGCTTTCTTT. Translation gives CAISSNTEAFF.

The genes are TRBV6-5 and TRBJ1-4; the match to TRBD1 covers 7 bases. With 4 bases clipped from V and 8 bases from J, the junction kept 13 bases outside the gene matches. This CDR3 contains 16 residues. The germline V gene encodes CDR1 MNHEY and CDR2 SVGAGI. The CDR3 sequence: CASSWERKGAHEKLFF. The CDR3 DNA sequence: TGTGCCAGCAGTTGGGAACGCAAGGGGGCACACGAAAAACTGTTTTTT.

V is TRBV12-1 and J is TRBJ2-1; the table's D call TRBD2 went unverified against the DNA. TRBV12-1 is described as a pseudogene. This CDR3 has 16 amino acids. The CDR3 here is CASSSFPGRSGRGQFF. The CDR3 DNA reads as TGTGCCAGCAGCTCATTCCCCGGGCGGAGCGGGAGGGGACAGTTCTTC.

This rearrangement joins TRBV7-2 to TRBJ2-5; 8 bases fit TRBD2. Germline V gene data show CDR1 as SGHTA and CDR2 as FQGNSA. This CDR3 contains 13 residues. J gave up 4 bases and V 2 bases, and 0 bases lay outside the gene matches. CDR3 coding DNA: TGTGCCAGCAGCTTACTAGCGGGAGAGACCCAGTACTTC. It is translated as CASSLLAGETQYF.

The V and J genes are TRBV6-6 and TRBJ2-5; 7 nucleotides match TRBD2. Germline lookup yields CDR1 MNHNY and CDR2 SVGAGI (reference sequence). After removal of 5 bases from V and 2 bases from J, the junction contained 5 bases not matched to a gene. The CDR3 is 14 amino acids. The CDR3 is CASSGSGAQETQYF. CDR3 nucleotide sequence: TGTGCCAGCAGTGGCAGCGGGGCTCAAGAGACCCAGTACTTC.

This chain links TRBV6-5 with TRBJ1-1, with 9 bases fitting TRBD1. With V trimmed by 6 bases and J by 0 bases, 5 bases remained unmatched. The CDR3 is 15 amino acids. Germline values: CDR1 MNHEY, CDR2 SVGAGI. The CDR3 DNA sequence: TGTGCCAGCAGCTCCTGGACAGGGGTGAACACTGAAGCTTTCTTT. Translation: CASSSWTGVNTEAFF.

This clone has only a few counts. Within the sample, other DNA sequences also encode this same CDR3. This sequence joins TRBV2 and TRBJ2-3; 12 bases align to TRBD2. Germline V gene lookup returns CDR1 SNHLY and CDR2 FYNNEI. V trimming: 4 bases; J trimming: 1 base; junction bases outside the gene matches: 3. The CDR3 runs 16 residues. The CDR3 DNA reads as TGTGCCAGCAGTGCGCGGACTAGCGGGGGCACAGATACGCAGTATTTT. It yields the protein CASSARTSGGTDTQYF.

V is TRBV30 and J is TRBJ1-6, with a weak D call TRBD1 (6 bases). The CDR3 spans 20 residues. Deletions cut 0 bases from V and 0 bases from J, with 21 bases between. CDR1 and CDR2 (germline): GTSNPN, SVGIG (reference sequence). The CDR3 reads CAWSVPGSGQPSSYNSPLHF. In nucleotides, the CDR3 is TGTGCCTGGAGTGTCCCGGGGTCGGGACAACCGAGCTCCTATAATTCACCCCTCCACTTT.

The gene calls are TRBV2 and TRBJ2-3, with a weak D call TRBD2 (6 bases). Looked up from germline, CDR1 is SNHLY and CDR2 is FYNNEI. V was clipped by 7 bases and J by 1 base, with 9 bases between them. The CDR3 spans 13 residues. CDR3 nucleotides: TGTGCCAGCAAACTAGCCCGCACAGATACGCAGTATTTT. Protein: CASKLARTDTQYF.